These 24 T cell receptor beta chains were all obtained from the same sample, sequenced in a study of blood T cell repertoires in COVID-19. Repertoires were generated with immunoSEQ multiplex PCR, while TCRdb's copy carries only in-frame clones and drops some. The sample shows roughly 150,000 clones, approximately 80% of them seen only once. Sequencing was done on a sample of PBMCs or T cells enriched from blood (not recorded which). These receptors all stem from a man aged 45 to 65 in a cohort exposed to, infected with or recovered from COVID-19 (not recorded which).

The V call is TRBV14, the J call TRBJ1-1, with 8 nucleotides matching TRBD1. The CDR3 contains 15 residues. Germline lookup yields CDR1 SGHDN and CDR2 FVKESK. The ends lost 3 bases at V and 3 bases at J; junction bases unmatched: 6. The CDR3 nucleotides are TGTGCCAGCAGCCAGAGGACAGGGTGGGACACTGAAGCTTTCTTT. This gives the protein CASSQRTGWDTEAFF.

This clone was counted once. The chain joins TRBV24-1 to TRBJ2-3; the D gene is possibly TRBD2 (6 bases). The V and J ends lost 1 base and 15 bases respectively, with 10 bases between them. The CDR3 has 11 amino acids. CDR1 and CDR2 from the germline V gene are KGHDR and SFDVKD. The CDR3 DNA is TGTGCCACCAGTGATTTCGGGGACTTCTATTTT. It translates to CATSDFGDFYF.

The rearrangement joins TRBV6-5 to TRBJ2-7; TRBD1 agrees at 7 bases. CDR1 and CDR2 (germline): MNHEY, SVGAGI. The CDR3 runs 14 residues. V dropped 5 bases and J dropped 4; count of bases not matched to a gene: 8. The DNA for the CDR3 is TGTGCCAGCAGTCACGTACAGGGGTCGTACGAGCAGTACTTC. Amino acids: CASSHVQGSYEQYF.

The chain is built from TRBV30 and TRBJ1-2; TRBD1 aligns across 8 bases. The CDR3 runs to 13 residues. The J segment lost 8 bases and the V segment lost 2 bases, leaving 7 bases of the junction unmatched. Germline lookup yields CDR1 GTSNPN and CDR2 SVGIG (reference sequence). The CDR3 DNA follows: TGTGCCTGGAGTCTCAGGGGGCAGGAAGGCTACACCTTC. It translates to CAWSLRGQEGYTF. Using reference TRBV30 and TRBJ1-2 for the parts outside the CDR3, the full variable domain is SQTIHQWPATLVQPVGSPLSLECTVEGTSNPNLYWYRQAAGRGLQLLFYSVGIGQISSEVPQNLSASRPQDRQFILSSKKLLLSDSGFYLCAWSLRGQEGYTFGSGTRLTVV.

The rearrangement uses TRBV6-5 and TRBJ1-2; D possibly corresponds to TRBD1 (6 bases). V dropped 2 bases and J dropped 4 bases, with 14 bases sitting between them. This CDR3 comprises 15 residues. Germline V gene sequence: CDR1 MNHEY, CDR2 SVGAGI. As DNA, the CDR3 is TGTGCCAGCAGTTACGGAGGGGGGGCGGCCTATGGCTACACCTTC. It translates to CASSYGGGAAYGYTF.

In this sample, this clone turned up a few times. The chain employs TRBV19 and TRBJ2-7, with 8 bases identical to TRBD1. The CDR3 contains 14 residues. CDR1 LNHDA and CDR2 SQIVND come from the germline V gene (reference sequence). V lost 3 bases and J lost 5; bases outside the gene matches: 6. CDR3 loop: CASSIGQGRDEQYF. CDR3 coding DNA: TGTGCCAGTAGTATCGGACAGGGCAGGGACGAGCAGTACTTC.

The rearrangement uses TRBV7-2 and TRBJ2-1; D gene uncertain. Germline CDR1 and CDR2: SGHTA and FQGNSA. V lost 5 bases to trimming and J lost 7 bases, with 15 bases between them. This CDR3 spans 14 amino acids. The CDR3 DNA reads as TGTGCCAGCAGCCCTACGCTGACTCTGAATGAGCAGTTCTTC. Translating it yields CASSPTLTLNEQFF.

The chain employs TRBV29-1 and TRBJ2-6; D ambiguous. This CDR3 spans 15 amino acids. CDR1 and CDR2 from the germline V gene are SQVTM and ANQGSEA. Trimming stripped 0 bases from V and 0 bases from J, with 6 bases between. The CDR3 bases are TGCAGCGTTGAAGAGTCCATCTCTGGGGCCAACGTCCTGACTTTC. It translates to CSVEESISGANVLTF.

The V gene is TRBV11-1, the J gene TRBJ2-7; the match to TRBD1 covers 9 bases. The CDR3 is 15 amino acids. From germline, CDR1 is SGHAT and CDR2 FQDESV (reference sequence). The trim removed 5 bases at V and 3 bases at J, leaving 8 bases unmatched. The chain's CDR3 is CASSQNRGLFYEQYF. The CDR3 region has the DNA TGTGCCAGCAGCCAAAACAGGGGGCTCTTCTACGAGCAGTACTTC.

This clone appeared a single time. The CDR3 DNA is TGTGCCAGCGAGTTATATGCGGGAGACGCGTCAGATACGCAGTATTTT. Residues: CASELYAGDASDTQYF. The chain is built from TRBV28 and TRBJ2-3; 7 bases are a match to TRBD2. V gave up 8 bases and J gave up 4 bases; unmatched junction bases: 15. The CDR3 has 16 residues. Germline lookup yields CDR1 MDHEN and CDR2 SYDVKM.

In DNA form, the CDR3 reads TGTGCCAGCAGGAACTCGGTCACCGGGGAGCTGTTTTTT. It is translated as CASRNSVTGELFF. The V gene is TRBV28, the J gene TRBJ2-2; D gene ambiguous. Trimming took 6 bases from V and 4 from J, leaving 9 bases between them. This CDR3 has 13 residues. Per germline, CDR1 MDHEN and CDR2 SYDVKM.

The chain has TRBV10-3 and TRBJ2-1, with a possible D match to TRBD1 (6 bases). The CDR3 has 13 amino acids. Germline-derived CDR1 and CDR2 are ENHRY and SYGVKD. V gave up 3 bases and J gave up 10 bases, with 13 bases separating them. The CDR3, as DNA: TGTGCCATCAGTGAAAGGGACATTGGAGAGCAGTTCTTC. It specifies CAISERDIGEQFF.

This clone has a handful of counts. V usage is TRBV4-3 and J usage is TRBJ1-1; D is unresolved. The CDR3 runs to 13 residues. The germline V gene encodes CDR1 LGHNA and CDR2 YSLEER. V was cut by 2 bases and J by 1 base, with 5 bases left in between. In DNA, the CDR3 is TGCGCCAGCAGCCAACAACAGAACACTGAAGCTTTCTTT. It codes for CASSQQQNTEAFF.

The chain has TRBV18 and TRBJ2-3; TRBD2 agrees at 8 bases. CDR1 and CDR2 from the germline V gene are KGHSH and LQKENI. Trimming cost V 3 bases and J 0 bases; bases outside gene matches: 5. The CDR3 length is 16 residues. CDR3 region: CASSPGSGRSTDTQYF. As DNA, the CDR3 is TGTGCCAGCTCACCCGGCAGCGGGAGAAGCACAGATACGCAGTATTTT.

This clone was observed a few times. The chain is built from TRBV5-1 and TRBJ2-1; 7 bases are shared with TRBD2. V shed 4 bases and J 8 bases; nucleotides not matched to a gene: 18. This CDR3 contains 17 residues. Germline CDR1 and CDR2: SGHRS and YFSETQ. CDR3 loop: CASSRGLVGISIDEQFF. In DNA, the CDR3 is TGCGCCAGCAGCCGCGGACTAGTTGGGATCTCGATTGATGAGCAGTTCTTC.

The rearrangement uses TRBV6-6 and TRBJ1-6; 7 nucleotides match TRBD1. With V trimmed by 0 bases and J by 5 bases, 4 bases remained unmatched. There are 16 residues in the CDR3. Germline CDR1 reads MNHNY; CDR2 reads SVGAGI (reference sequence). The CDR3 is CASSYSTGTNNSPLHF. The CDR3 DNA reads as TGTGCCAGCAGTTACTCGACAGGGACAAATAATTCACCCCTCCACTTT.

The V call is TRBV6-5, the J call TRBJ2-1, with D possibly being TRBD1 (5 bases). Germline CDR1 is MNHEY and CDR2 is SVGAGI. CDR3 length equals 13 residues. Trimming took 11 bases from V and 4 from J, leaving 15 bases between them. CDR3 in amino acids: CAVSGNLYNEQFF. The CDR3 region has the DNA TGTGCCGTCTCAGGGAACCTTTACAATGAGCAGTTCTTC.

The chain links TRBV6-5 to TRBJ1-2, with 7 bases matching TRBD1. The CDR3 has 15 residues. The germline V gene encodes CDR1 MNHEY and CDR2 SVGAGI. V lost 0 bases to trimming and J lost 8 bases; unmatched junction nucleotides: 9. The CDR3 sequence: CASSYSADRRDGYTF. The DNA of the CDR3 is TGTGCCAGCAGTTACTCGGCGGACAGGCGCGACGGCTACACCTTC.

V usage is TRBV30 and J usage is TRBJ1-3; 9 nucleotides match TRBD1. The V and J ends lost 5 bases and 0 bases, in that order; junction bases with no gene match: 8. The germline V gene encodes CDR1 GTSNPN and CDR2 SVGIG (reference sequence). The CDR3 covers 16 residues. The CDR3 bases are TGTGCCTGGGATCCGGACAGGGGAAACTCTGGAAACACCATATATTTT. It codes for CAWDPDRGNSGNTIYF.

This clone appeared once. V and J are TRBV15 and TRBJ1-1, with TRBD1 as a possible D gene (6 bases). Germline CDR1 and CDR2: LNHNV and YYDKDF (reference sequence). This CDR3 spans 13 amino acids. Trimming pared 5 bases from V and 4 bases from J, leaving 11 bases between. CDR3 nucleotides: TGTGCCACCAGCCCCCAGGGGATCACTGAAGCTTTCTTT. Amino acids: CATSPQGITEAFF. Variable domain in full (rest from reference TRBV15 and TRBJ1-1): DAMVIQNPRYQVTQFGKPVTLSCSQTLNHNVMYWYQQKSSQAPKLLFHYYDKDFNNEADTPDNFQSRRPNTSFCFLDIRSPGLGDTAMYLCATSPQGITEAFFGQGTRLTVV.

This chain links TRBV7-9 with TRBJ2-1; D ambiguous. The CDR3 totals 12 residues. Germline CDR1 SEHNR, CDR2 FQNEAQ (reference sequence). Trimming cost V 5 bases and J 6 bases, with 8 bases left between them. CDR3 sequence reads: CASSKSGNEQFF. CDR3 DNA: TGTGCCAGCAGCAAATCAGGCAATGAGCAGTTCTTC.

This clone was observed a handful of times. This sequence joins TRBV19 and TRBJ2-1; TRBD1 is a possible D gene (6 bases). The germline V and J ends were trimmed by 7 bases and 5 bases, with 18 bases remaining between them. The CDR3 extends over 15 amino acids. From germline, CDR1 is LNHDA and CDR2 SQIVND (reference sequence). CDR3 DNA sequence: TGTGCCAGTACTCAGGACAGCGCGTCAGACAATGAGCAGTTCTTC. Encoded protein: CASTQDSASDNEQFF.

The chain is built from TRBV9 and TRBJ2-3; D is uncertain. V was cut by 0 bases and J by 3 bases, with 11 bases left in between. The CDR3 is 15 amino acids. From germline, CDR1 is SGDLS and CDR2 YYNGEE. The CDR3 region has the DNA TGTGCCAGCAGCGTAGCTACTACTCCAACAGATACGCAGTATTTT. It specifies CASSVATTPTDTQYF.

V is TRBV6-2 or TRBV6-3 and J is TRBJ1-5, with 9 positions matching TRBD1. The germline gives CDR1 MNHEY, CDR2 SVGEGT. The CDR3 sequence is 16 residues long. V dropped 2 bases and J dropped 2; count of bases not matched to a gene: 4. The DNA of the CDR3 is TGTGCCAGCAGTTACCCGACAGGGGGGGGCAATCAGCCCCAGCATTTT. It encodes CASSYPTGGGNQPQHF.